There are many counts of the clone carrying this TCR beta chain. The sample belongs to a study of breast tumors, draining lymph nodes, adjacent tissues. This CDR3 is built from 12 residues. Per the germline V gene, CDR1 is SEHNR and CDR2 is FQNEAQ (reference sequence). Trimming took off 7 bases at V and 6 bases at J, with 13 bases between the two ends. The lymph nodes were axillary draining lymph nodes from breast cancer patients. Each CDR3 protein is one row after TCRdb ran MiXCR on the multiplex PCR reads. The sample comprises over 150,000 distinct CDR3 sequences, 31% of which are singletons, and around 4.4% rests with the top ten.

The V call is TRBV7-9, the J call TRBJ2-7, with D unclear. The clonotype was recovered from a female donor with breast cancer. Some clones in this sample may be carry-over from other donors' samples. The specimen sequenced was axillary lymph node tissue. This CDR3 reads CASTIYPAEQYF. The CDR3 region has the DNA TGTGCCAGCACCATTTACCCAGCCGAGCAGTACTTC.